This TCR beta chain is drawn from a study of early T cells in non-severe SARS-CoV-2 infection. Turning to the study itself: Investigators sequenced bulk RNA drawn from unsorted whole blood, and chains remained unpaired. Study-wide findings and caveats: VDJdb-based matching was biased toward anti-spike CD8 responses and missed private and CD4 specificities.

Tagging with unique molecular identifiers was applied to individual cDNA molecules. TCRdb re-analysed the 5' RACE reads in MiXCR, keeping a single row per CDR3 protein. The top ten clones hold roughly 5% of a sample with roughly 75,000 distinct CDR3 sequences, 9% to 10% of them seen once. Trimming removed 3 bases at V and 7 bases at J, with 31 bases between. Germline assignment: CDR1 PRHDT and CDR2 FYEKMQ (reference sequence). This CDR3 is built from 20 residues. This clonotype was counted only a few times. Antigen specificity is unknown. This receptor was identified in an adult who was a healthcare worker with PCR-confirmed SARS-CoV-2 infection or an uninfected control (not recorded which). Sequenced material: whole blood. V usage is TRBV13 and J usage is TRBJ2-1, with a weak D call TRBD2 (6 bases). The DNA of the CDR3 is TGTGCCAGCAGCTTCTCCGGGACGGAGGGTACCCCCCGGGATTGGAATGAGCAGTTCTTC. It specifies CASSFSGTEGTPRDWNEQFF.